Below are 10 T cell receptor beta chains sequenced from a single sample in a study of T cells after yellow fever vaccination. TCRdb re-derived calls from the 5' RACE reads in MiXCR, one entry per CDR3 protein. The repertoire holds 100,000 to 150,000 distinct CDR3 sequences, with about 15% as singletons. The sample was CD8+ T cells sorted from PBMCs, taken 5 days after the yellow fever booster vaccination. The receptors were sampled from a man in his late teens or twenties who received the YFV17D yellow fever vaccine.

The sample holds many counts of this clonotype. This chain links TRBV7-6 with TRBJ2-7; TRBD1 might be the D (5 bases). V was pared by 2 bases and J by 6 bases, with 14 bases between. Germline loops: CDR1 SGHVS, CDR2 FNYEAQ. This CDR3 has 14 amino acids. The CDR3 DNA follows: TGTGCCAGCAGCTTATCAGGGCAAGGGTCCGAGCAGTACTTC. Translation: CASSLSGQGSEQYF.

The rearrangement joins TRBV27 to TRBJ1-2; a weak D match, TRBD1 (5 bases). Trimming stripped 4 bases from V and 0 bases from J, with 18 bases between. Germline lookup yields CDR1 MNHEY and CDR2 SMNVEV (reference sequence). The CDR3 has 17 residues. CDR3 in amino acids: CASSSLTAKDSNYGYTF. The DNA of the CDR3 is TGTGCCAGCAGTTCCCTGACAGCGAAAGACTCTAACTATGGCTACACCTTC.

A few counts support this clonotype. V is TRBV20-1 and J is TRBJ1-3; D not resolved. This CDR3 contains 13 residues. The germline V gene encodes CDR1 DFQATT and CDR2 SNEGSKA (reference sequence). Trimming pared 2 bases from V and 3 bases from J, leaving 8 bases between. CDR3 region: CSARSGIGNTIYF. CDR3 in DNA: TGCAGTGCTAGATCGGGTATTGGAAACACCATATATTTT.

This clonotype was observed once. This chain joins TRBV4-3 and TRBJ2-5; D is unclear. Trimming stripped 0 bases from V and 5 bases from J, with 10 bases between. CDR3 length: 14 amino acids. Germline V lookup: CDR1 LGHNA, CDR2 YSLEER. The CDR3 DNA sequence: TGCGCCAGCAGCCAAGATGGCGAGCGCGAGACCCAGTACTTC. It is translated as CASSQDGERETQYF.

In its sample, this clonotype was seen a few times. CDR3 region: CASSKPGQAAYGYTF. The CDR3 coding sequence is TGTGCCAGCAGTAAACCTGGACAGGCCGCCTATGGCTACACCTTC. This chain connects TRBV6-2 or TRBV6-3 to TRBJ1-2; 7 bases are a match to TRBD1. V gave up 5 bases and J gave up 4 bases; unmatched junction bases: 10. Germline V gene sequence: CDR1 MNHEY, CDR2 SVGEGT. CDR3 length equals 15 residues.

The chain joins TRBV20-1 to TRBJ2-7; unclear D gene. The CDR3 extends over 12 amino acids. V lost 6 bases to trimming and J lost 1 base, with 10 bases between them. Germline V CDR1 and CDR2: DFQATT, SNEGSKA (reference sequence). The DNA of the CDR3 is TGCAGTGCCGCGAATACATCCTACGAGCAGTACGTC. Translation gives CSAANTSYEQYV.

The chain carries TRBV7-6 and TRBJ1-3, with D uncertain. The CDR3 extends over 14 amino acids. Trimming shortened V by 1 base and J by 8 bases, and 12 bases separated the two germline ends. Per the germline V gene, CDR1 is SGHVS and CDR2 is FNYEAQ. The CDR3 DNA sequence: TGTGCCAGCAGCTTAGGCCGATCGGATGACACCATATATTTT. Translating gives CASSLGRSDDTIYF.

In this sample, this clonotype turned up a few times. The chain is built from TRBV14 and TRBJ1-3; 10 bases line up with TRBD1. V lost 0 bases to trimming and J lost 1 base; unmatched junction nucleotides: 9. Per germline, CDR1 SGHDN and CDR2 FVKESK. The CDR3 runs 19 residues. The CDR3 region has the DNA TGTGCCAGCAGCCAAGACGGCACCGGGACAGGGGATTCTGGAAACACCATATATTTT. Encoded protein: CASSQDGTGTGDSGNTIYF.

This clonotype was observed a few times. This rearrangement joins TRBV6-5 to TRBJ1-5; 10 bases fit TRBD1. Germline-derived CDR1 and CDR2 are MNHEY and SVGAGI. There are 16 residues in the CDR3. J lost 2 bases, V lost 6 bases, and 7 bases had no gene match. CDR3 in amino acids: CASRRQGAYGNQPQHF. DNA of the CDR3: TGTGCCAGCAGGCGACAGGGGGCTTACGGCAATCAGCCCCAGCATTTT.

The J gene is TRBJ1-1, the V gene TRBV7-9; D perhaps matches TRBD1 (6 bases). This CDR3 comprises 12 residues. Trimming took 4 bases from V and 6 from J, leaving 9 bases between them. Germline V gene lookup returns CDR1 SEHNR and CDR2 FQNEAQ (reference sequence). The CDR3 loop reads CASSSGGAEAFF. The CDR3 region has the DNA TGTGCCAGCAGCTCGGGGGGCGCTGAAGCTTTCTTT.